The T cell receptor beta chain under discussion was sequenced for a study of identical twins. The V and J ends lost 2 bases and 6 bases respectively, with 5 bases between them. The CDR3 runs 12 residues. Germline values: CDR1 SGHRS, CDR2 YFSETQ. Findings and caveats of the study: High-abundance cord blood beta clonotypes had fewer insertions; memory repertoires showed none.

This clonotype was detected only a few times. The antigen is unknown. It was template switching that added a universal primer site, and there were unique molecular identifiers on the cDNA. TCRdb called the 5' RACE reads again in MiXCR, with one record for every CDR3 protein. The sample records about 1.7 million distinct CDR3 sequences, under 35% being singletons. The V and J genes are TRBV5-1 and TRBJ2-2; D gene unclear. The sequenced sample consisted of cord blood. The clonotype comes from a newborn girl in good health. Written as DNA, the CDR3 is TGCGCCAGCAGCTTTTCCCCCGGGGAGCTGTTTTTT. This codes for CASSFSPGELFF.